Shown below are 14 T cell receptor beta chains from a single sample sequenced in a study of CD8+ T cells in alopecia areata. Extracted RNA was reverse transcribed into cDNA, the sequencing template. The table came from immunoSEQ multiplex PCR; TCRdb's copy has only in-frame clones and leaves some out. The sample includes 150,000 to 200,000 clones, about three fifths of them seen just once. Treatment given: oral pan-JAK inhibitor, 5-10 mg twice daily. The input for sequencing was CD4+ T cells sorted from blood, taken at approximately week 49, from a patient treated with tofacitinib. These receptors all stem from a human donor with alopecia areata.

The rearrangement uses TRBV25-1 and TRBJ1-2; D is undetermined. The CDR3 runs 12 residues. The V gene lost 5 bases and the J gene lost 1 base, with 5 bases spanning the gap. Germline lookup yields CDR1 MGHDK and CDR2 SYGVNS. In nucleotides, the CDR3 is TGTGCCAGCAGTACGATTAACTATGGCTACACCTTC. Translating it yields CASSTINYGYTF.

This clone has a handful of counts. In DNA form, the CDR3 reads TGCAGCGTTGTACCCCTAATGGATGAAAAACTGTTTTTT. Residues: CSVVPLMDEKLFF. This chain joins TRBV29-1 and TRBJ1-4; no clear D. This CDR3 is 13 amino acids long. Trimming stripped 4 bases from V and 6 bases from J, with 12 bases between. The V gene's germline CDR1 is SQVTM and CDR2 ANQGSEA.

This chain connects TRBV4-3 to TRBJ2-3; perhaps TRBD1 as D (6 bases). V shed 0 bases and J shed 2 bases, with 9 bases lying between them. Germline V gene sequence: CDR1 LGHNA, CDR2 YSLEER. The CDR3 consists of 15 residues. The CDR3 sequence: CASSQDRTVTDTQYF. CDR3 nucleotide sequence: TGCGCCAGCAGCCAAGATAGGACAGTCACAGATACGCAGTATTTT.

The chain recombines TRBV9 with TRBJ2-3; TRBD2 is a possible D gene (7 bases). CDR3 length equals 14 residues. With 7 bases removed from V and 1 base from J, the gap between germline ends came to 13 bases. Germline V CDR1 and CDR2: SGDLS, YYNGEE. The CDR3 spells CASGRGIGTDTQYF. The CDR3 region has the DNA TGTGCCAGCGGGAGGGGGATCGGCACAGATACGCAGTATTTT.

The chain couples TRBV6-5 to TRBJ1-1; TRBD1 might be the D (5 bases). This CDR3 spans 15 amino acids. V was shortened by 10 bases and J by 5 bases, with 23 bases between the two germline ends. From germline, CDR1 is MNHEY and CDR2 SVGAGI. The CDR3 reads CATTPLGVSRTEAFF. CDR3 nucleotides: TGTGCCACCACCCCTTTAGGGGTGAGTAGAACTGAAGCTTTCTTT.

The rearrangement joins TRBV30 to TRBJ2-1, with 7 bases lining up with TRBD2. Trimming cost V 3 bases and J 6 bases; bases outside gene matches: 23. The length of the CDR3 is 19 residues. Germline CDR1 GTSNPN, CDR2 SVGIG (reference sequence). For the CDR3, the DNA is TGTGCCTGGAGCCCCTTGAAAAGCGGGATACGCCTGAACGGCAATGAGCAGTTCTTC. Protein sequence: CAWSPLKSGIRLNGNEQFF. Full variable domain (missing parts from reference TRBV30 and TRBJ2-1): SQTIHQWPATLVQPVGSPLSLECTVEGTSNPNLYWYRQAAGRGLQLLFYSVGIGQISSEVPQNLSASRPQDRQFILSSKKLLLSDSGFYLCAWSPLKSGIRLNGNEQFFGPGTRLTVL.

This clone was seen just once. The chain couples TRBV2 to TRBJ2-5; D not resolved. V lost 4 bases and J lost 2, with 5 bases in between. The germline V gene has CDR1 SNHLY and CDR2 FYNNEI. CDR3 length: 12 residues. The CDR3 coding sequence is TGTGCCAGCAGTGTAGGGCAAGAGACCCAGTACTTC. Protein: CASSVGQETQYF.

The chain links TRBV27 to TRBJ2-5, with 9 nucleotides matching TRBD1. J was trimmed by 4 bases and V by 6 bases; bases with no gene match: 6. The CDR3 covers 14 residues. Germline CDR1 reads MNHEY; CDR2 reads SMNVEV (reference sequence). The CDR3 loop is CASSEQGAGETQYF. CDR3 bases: TGTGCCAGCAGCGAACAGGGGGCGGGAGAGACCCAGTACTTC.

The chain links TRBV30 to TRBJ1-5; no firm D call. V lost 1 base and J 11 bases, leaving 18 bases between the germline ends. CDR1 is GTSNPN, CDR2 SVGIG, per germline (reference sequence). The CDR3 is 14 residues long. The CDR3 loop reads CAWSGAGWSSAQHF. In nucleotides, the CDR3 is TGTGCCTGGAGTGGGGCAGGATGGAGTTCGGCCCAGCATTTT.

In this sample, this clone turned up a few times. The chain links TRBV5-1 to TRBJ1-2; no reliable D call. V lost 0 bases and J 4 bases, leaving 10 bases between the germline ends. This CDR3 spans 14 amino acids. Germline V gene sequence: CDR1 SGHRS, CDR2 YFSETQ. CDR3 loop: CASSLATSTYGYTF. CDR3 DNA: TGCGCCAGCAGCTTGGCCACCAGCACCTATGGCTACACCTTC.

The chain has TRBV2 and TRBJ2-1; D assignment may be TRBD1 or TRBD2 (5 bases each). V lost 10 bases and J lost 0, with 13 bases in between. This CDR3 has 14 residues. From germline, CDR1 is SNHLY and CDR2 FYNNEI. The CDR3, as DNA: TGTGCCACCCGGGACCTTACCTCCTACAATGAGCAGTTCTTC. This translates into CATRDLTSYNEQFF.

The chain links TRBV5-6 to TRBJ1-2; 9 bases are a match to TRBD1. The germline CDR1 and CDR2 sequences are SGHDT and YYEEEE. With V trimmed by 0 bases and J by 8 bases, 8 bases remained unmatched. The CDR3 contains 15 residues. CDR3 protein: CASSLVPGQGRGYTF. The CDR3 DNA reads TGTGCCAGCAGCTTGGTTCCGGGACAGGGTCGCGGCTACACCTTC.

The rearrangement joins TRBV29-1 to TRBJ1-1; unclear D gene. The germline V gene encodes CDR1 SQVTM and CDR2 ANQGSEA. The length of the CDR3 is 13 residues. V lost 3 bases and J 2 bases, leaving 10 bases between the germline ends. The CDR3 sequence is CSVEYYDNTEAFF. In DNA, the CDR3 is TGCAGCGTTGAGTACTACGACAACACTGAAGCTTTCTTT.

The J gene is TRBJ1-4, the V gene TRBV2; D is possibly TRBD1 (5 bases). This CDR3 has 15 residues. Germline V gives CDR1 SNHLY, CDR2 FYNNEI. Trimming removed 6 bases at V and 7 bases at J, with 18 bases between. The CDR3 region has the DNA TGTGCCAGCAGGACACCCGGGACGAATGGTGAAAAACTGTTTTTT. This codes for CASRTPGTNGEKLFF.